The rows below give T cell receptor beta chains drawn from one sample of a study of cytomegalovirus exposure and HLA in healthy donors. Sequencing was performed with immunoSEQ multiplex PCR; in TCRdb, only in-frame clones are kept and a portion is missing. The data show roughly 250,000 clones, with about 66% seen just once and 2% to 2.5% held by the top ten. Sequencing was performed on PBMCs. All receptors come from a female donor in good health and CMV-seronegative. Each CDR3 is given with its conserved first and last residue. The D gene is left open where the match is weak. The size field is filled for only some rows; it gives once, few, many or a size class.

J,D,size,V,DNA,CDR3
TRBJ2-7,-,-,TRBV25-1,TGTGCCAGCACGGAAGGCGGGCTCTACGAGCAGTACTTC,CASTEGGLYEQYF
TRBJ1-5,TRBD1,-,TRBV5-1,TGCGCCAGCAGCCCGACGGGACAGGGAGGCAATCAGCCCCAGCATTTT,CASSPTGQGGNQPQHF
TRBJ2-1,TRBD2,-,TRBV10-1,TGCGCCAGGTTAGCGGGGCCGACTTACAATGAGCAGTTCTTC,CARLAGPTYNEQFF
TRBJ1-1,-,-,TRBV5-1,TGCGCCAGCAGCTCATTCCCCGGGACAAGAAACACTGAAGCTTTCTTT,CASSSFPGTRNTEAFF
TRBJ2-7,-,-,TRBV5-1,TGCGCCAGCAGCTTGTCGACGGGGAGCTCCTACGAGCAGTACTTC,CASSLSTGSSYEQYF
TRBJ2-1,-,-,TRBV10-3,TGTGCCATCAGTGTTGGCTATGAGCAGTTCTTC,CAISVGYEQFF
TRBJ1-2,-,few,TRBV19,TGTGCCAGTAGTCCAGGGACGGCGGTCGGGAGAGGTGGCTACACCTTC,CASSPGTAVGRGGYTF
TRBJ1-1,TRBD1,-,TRBV18,TGTGCCAGCTCACCCTGGACAGGCGTGAACACTGAAGCTTTCTTT,CASSPWTGVNTEAFF
TRBJ2-1,TRBD2,-,TRBV10-3,TGTGCCATCGGGGAGGGGGAGCAGTTCTTC,CAIGEGEQFF
TRBJ1-3,-,-,TRBV28,TGTGCCAGCAGTAACTATCAGACGCCCGGCTCTGGAAACACCATATATTTT,CASSNYQTPGSGNTIYF
TRBJ2-1,TRBD2,-,TRBV27,TGTGCCAGCAGTTTATCAGGGACTAGGGATGAGCAGTTCTTC,CASSLSGTRDEQFF
TRBJ2-2,TRBD1,-,TRBV6-6,TGTGCCAGCAGGGACAGGGAAGTTACTGGGGAGCTGTTTTTT,CASRDREVTGELFF
TRBJ1-2,-,-,TRBV19,TGTGCCAGTAGTAGGTGGCAGCAGGATGATGGCTACACCTTC,CASSRWQQDDGYTF
TRBJ1-1,-,few,TRBV2,TGTGCCAGCAGTGACAGGACTGAAGCTTTCTTT,CASSDRTEAFF
TRBJ1-1,-,once,TRBV6-5,TGTGCCAGCAGTTTAAGGGGCCCCGACACTGAAGCTTTCTTT,CASSLRGPDTEAFF
TRBJ2-3,TRBD1,few,TRBV7-3,TGTGCCAGCAGCTCAGGGGACAGGGGTCCAGATACGCAGTATTTT,CASSSGDRGPDTQYF
TRBJ2-3,-,-,TRBV2,TGTGCCAGCAGTGTGCTATCTAGCTCGGATACGCAGTATTTT,CASSVLSSSDTQYF
TRBJ2-7,-,-,TRBV7-9,TGTGCCAGCAGCGCCTCTATGCCCTTTGGCGAGCAGTACTTC,CASSASMPFGEQYF
TRBJ1-2,TRBD1,-,TRBV18,TGTGCCAGCTCACCGGGACAGAACTATGGCTACACCTTC,CASSPGQNYGYTF
TRBJ2-1,TRBD2,-,TRBV7-9,TGTGCCAGCAGCCCAGGGACTAGCGGGAGGGCCACTTGGAATGAGCAGTTCTTC,CASSPGTSGRATWNEQFF
TRBJ2-3,TRBD2,few,TRBV28,TGTGCCAGCAGTTTCGGAGGGACTAGCGGGAGACATTCAGATACGCAGTATTTT,CASSFGGTSGRHSDTQYF
TRBJ1-4,-,-,TRBV5-1,TGCGCCAGCAGCTCAGGGGAAGCTAACGAAAAACTGTTTTTT,CASSSGEANEKLFF
TRBJ2-1,-,-,TRBV4-1,TGCGCCAGCAGATCTTCGGGGGGCGATTACAATGAGCAGTTCTTC,CASRSSGGDYNEQFF
TRBJ1-2,TRBD1,-,TRBV18,TGTGCCAGCTCACCTATGACAGGGACTAACTATGGCTACACCTTC,CASSPMTGTNYGYTF
TRBJ1-1,-,-,TRBV5-4,TGTGCCAGCAGCTCCGGGATCCCGAAGGGAGGGACTGAAGCTTTCTTT,CASSSGIPKGGTEAFF
TRBJ2-7,TRBD2,-,TRBV9,TGTGCCAGCAGCGTAGAAGAGGGAGGGGACTACGAGCAGTACTTC,CASSVEEGGDYEQYF
TRBJ1-6,-,-,TRBV6-6,TGTGCCAGCAGTCCACCACCGGGACTCCTAAATTCACCCCTCCACTTT,CASSPPPGLLNSPLHF
TRBJ2-7,-,-,TRBV7-9,TGTGCCAGCAGCCCGGACAGACTCCTCTACGAGCAGTACTTC,CASSPDRLLYEQYF
TRBJ1-2,-,-,TRBV29-1,TGCAGCGTTGAGACAAAGCCTAACTATGGCTACACCTTC,CSVETKPNYGYTF
TRBJ2-5,-,-,TRBV7-2,TGTGCCAGCAGCCAACTCGTAGAAGAGACCCAGTACTTC,CASSQLVEETQYF
TRBJ2-7,-,-,TRBV6-5,TGTGCCAGCCCGCGGCGTACCTTCTTCTACGAGCAGTACTTC,CASPRRTFFYEQYF
TRBJ2-1,TRBD2,-,TRBV6-4,TGTGCCAGCAGTGACGGGGGGGACTACAATGAGCAGTTCTTC,CASSDGGDYNEQFF
TRBJ2-7,TRBD2,-,TRBV5-1,TGCGCCAGCAGCTTGACTAGCGGGAGCTACGAGCAGTACTTC,CASSLTSGSYEQYF
TRBJ2-6,-,few,TRBV7-9,TGTTCCAGCAGCGACTTCAGTGATTCTGGGGCCAACGTCCTGACTTTC,CSSSDFSDSGANVLTF
TRBJ2-2,TRBD2,-,TRBV7-6,TGTGCCAGCAGCTCCCGCTACCAAGGACTAGCGGGAGGTCCCGGGGAGCTGTTTTTT,CASSSRYQGLAGGPGELFF
TRBJ1-3,-,few,TRBV5-1,TGCGCCAGCAGCCCCGACACCGGCCTCTCTGGAAACACCATATATTTT,CASSPDTGLSGNTIYF
TRBJ2-2,TRBD1,once,TRBV7-2,TGTGCCAGCAGCTTACTGGGACAGGGGGCAATCGGGGAGCTGTTTTTT,CASSLLGQGAIGELFF
TRBJ2-7,-,-,TRBV25-1,TGTGCCAGCAGTGAGTCCCGCTACGAGCAGTACTTC,CASSESRYEQYF
TRBJ1-1,-,-,TRBV7-9,TGTGCCAGCAGCCAGGCGGACCCCGGGGACACTGAAGCTTTCTTT,CASSQADPGDTEAFF
TRBJ2-5,TRBD2,-,TRBV27,TGTGCCAGCAGTAACTCCCCGGGGGGACTACTTCAAGAGACCCAGTACTTC,CASSNSPGGLLQETQYF
TRBJ2-1,-,-,TRBV5-1,TGCGCCAGCAGCTTGGCCGTTGCGGGTAGCTCCTACAATGAGCAGTTCTTC,CASSLAVAGSSYNEQFF
TRBJ1-2,-,-,TRBV6-1,TGTGCCAGCCGCCCCGGTGGACTATATGGCTACACCTTC,CASRPGGLYGYTF
TRBJ2-2,TRBD1,few,TRBV7-6,TGTGCCAGCAGTTCCACCGCCGGGACAGGGACCAACACCGGGGAGCTGTTTTTT,CASSSTAGTGTNTGELFF
TRBJ2-4,-,-,TRBV29-1,TGCAGCGGACGGGACTCCGGTGTTCAGTACTTC,CSGRDSGVQYF
TRBJ2-1,TRBD2,-,TRBV27,TGTGCCAGCTACCCCGGGGTAGCGGGAGGGCCTCGCTCCTACAATGAGCAGTTCTTC,CASYPGVAGGPRSYNEQFF
TRBJ1-6,TRBD1,-,TRBV6-5,TGTGCCAGCAGCCTCGGGCAGGGGGATAATTCACCCCTCCACTTT,CASSLGQGDNSPLHF
TRBJ2-3,-,-,TRBV18,TGTGCCAGCTCACCAGGGTTTTCCGGGGATACGCAGTATTTT,CASSPGFSGDTQYF
TRBJ1-3,-,-,TRBV6-5,TGTGCCAGCAGTTGGGCGAGCTCTGGAAACACCATATATTTT,CASSWASSGNTIYF
TRBJ2-1,-,-,TRBV4-2,TGTGCCAGCAGCCAACACTTCGGGACTGCACCCTACAATGAGCAGTTCTTC,CASSQHFGTAPYNEQFF
TRBJ2-1,-,-,TRBV6-1,TGTGCCAGCAGTGATGGCAGGGGGCAGTTCTTC,CASSDGRGQFF
TRBJ2-3,TRBD2,-,TRBV5-1,TGCGCCAGCAGCTCTAGCGGGAGTTCGGGAGATACGCAGTATTTT,CASSSSGSSGDTQYF
TRBJ2-7,-,-,TRBV7-2,TGTGCCAGCAGCCGAGCGCCAGGGGCTGACTACGAGCAGTACTTC,CASSRAPGADYEQYF
TRBJ2-7,-,-,TRBV28,TGTGCCAGCAGTAAGGGGGTGGTCTACGAGCAGTACTTC,CASSKGVVYEQYF
TRBJ2-7,-,once,TRBV7-2,TGTGCCGCGAGTAGGGGAGCTAGCGTAAGTTCCTACGAGCAGTACTTC,CAASRGASVSSYEQYF
TRBJ1-1,-,few,TRBV5-1,TGCGCCAGCAGCTTGGGACTGGAAGCTTTCTTT,CASSLGLEAFF
TRBJ2-1,TRBD2,few,TRBV5-1,TGCGCCAGCAAGGTAATAGCGGGAGCGCTCAATGAGCAGTTCTTC,CASKVIAGALNEQFF
TRBJ1-5,-,few,TRBV5-8,TGTGCCAGCAGCTTGCGGTTCAGGGATCAGCCCCAGCATTTT,CASSLRFRDQPQHF
TRBJ2-7,TRBD2,few,TRBV18,TGTGCCAGCTCACCAAGCCCCGCGGGAGGGCCTACCGAGCAGTACTTC,CASSPSPAGGPTEQYF
TRBJ2-1,-,-,TRBV7-9,TGTGCCAGCAGCTTTCGTACTAGTGCTATCAATGAGCAGTTCTTC,CASSFRTSAINEQFF